The T cell receptor beta chain described here comes from a study of T cell responses to AZD1222 COVID-19 vaccine (dated by TCRdb to about 2021). General notes on the study: TCR sequencing covered approximately 230 trial participants: some 210 given two doses of AZD1222 and some 25 given two doses of MenACWY control vaccine. Enrollment into the trials was organized by age into subgroups of 18-55, 56-69 and 70-plus years, and those subgroups contained roughly 150, 30 and 60 TCR-sequenced participants, respectively.

In the paper's terms, the time point label means: about 28 days (+/-7) after the second vaccine dose. AZD1222 recipients with second doses at about 4 weeks or about 12 weeks were pooled, because spike-specific TCR depth and breadth did not differ between schedules. Samples from vaccinated people were obtained from the UK trials COV001 and COV002, which included a single-blind randomized controlled phase 2/3 trial of AZD1222 (ChAdOx1 nCoV-19) in healthy adults. For TCRbeta chain sequencing, PBMC samples from trial participants were taken at day 0 and at day 28 after the second dose. The CDR3 covers 16 residues, taking in both the cysteine and the phenylalanine. Only the CDR3 DNA is retained, 48 bases long and in frame from the first base. Based on the germline V gene, the CDR1 and CDR2 sequences are SNHLY and FYNNEI. V is pared back by 7 bases and J by 0 bases, with 13 bases lying between the germline termini.

Turning to this clone: Which antigen it targets is not known. Per-nucleotide qualities are absent, and no much larger clonotype sits a single base away.

On the study overall, not on this receptor specifically: Because no day 14 peak-response samples were available, repertoires were characterized only after the peak T cell response. The 56-69-year group was small, and its depth increase did not reach significance, likely because of low power. Spike-specific TCR breadth and depth rose significantly after two AZD1222 doses compared with day 0 and with MenACWY recipients. The whole spike protein was spanned by vaccine-associated CD4 TCRs, and dominant responses were seen in regions 160-218 and 743-854. Participants were mostly white British and included more females than males, and it was suggested by the authors that clonal diversity may have been underestimated. Reportedly, close to half of the unique spike-specific TCRs recognized epitopes lying outside the regions that are mutated in the B.1.351 and B.1.1.7 variants. Conclusions about previously exposed vaccinees are limited, since just a handful of AZD1222 recipients were seropositive for SARS-CoV-2 at baseline.

The CDR3 regions of human TCRbeta chains were analyzed by immunosequencing. On the study's bioinformatics: Repertoire TCRs were checked for matches against a reference library of SARS-CoV-2-specific TCRs that had been generated using the MIRA antigen-specificity platform. Breadth was defined as the fraction of unique TCRs that were SARS-CoV-2-associated. Depth was defined as the fraction of total T cells that were SARS-CoV-2-associated. Using the MIRA data, each spike-specific TCR was assigned both to the spike region to which the TCR was reactive and to a CD4 or CD8 class. Log10-transformed breadth and depth values were compared by one-way ANOVA with Sidak's multiple comparisons tests. The table comes from immuneACCESS by way of TCRdb, which keeps in-frame sequences with V and J called. Part of the clones is missing from these tables; in studies checked, under half for an unresolved V gene and the rest for unknown reasons. V, J and clone size derive from that table, while D and trimming were established from the DNA sequence. The sample yields over 95,000 clones; approximately 90% were counted once. The biggest ten clones account for approximately 6.5% of the sample.

The sequence joins TRBV2 to TRBJ2-6, with TRBD1 perhaps the D gene, on 6 matching bases. This specimen was peripheral blood, taken 28 days after the second AZD1222 dose. This clonotype was sampled from an adult who received the AZD1222 COVID-19 vaccine. The DNA is TGTGCCAGCACGTCAGGGGCTGGCTCTGGGGCCAACGTCCTGACTTTC. Translation gives CASTSGAGSGANVLTF. The reference TRBV2 and TRBJ2-6 proteins fill in what lies around the CDR3, so the full variable domain reads EPEVTQTPSHQVTQMGQEVILRCVPISNHLYFYWYRQILGQKVEFLVSFYNNEISEKSEIFDDQFSVERPDGSNFTLKIRSTKLEDSAMYFCASTSGAGSGANVLTFGAGSRLTVL.